This TCR beta chain was identified during a study of blood T cell repertoires in COVID-19. Trimming at V came to 3 bases and at J to 1 base, leaving 6 bases not matched to a gene. CDR1 is SGHNT and CDR2 is YYREEE in the germline V gene (reference sequence). This CDR3 comprises 18 residues. The protocol was immunoSEQ multiplex PCR, while the TCRdb copy is restricted to in-frame clones and leaves out a portion. The repertoire holds 60,000 or so clones, with 85% to 90% as singletons. The TCR originated in a human donor with active COVID-19. The donor label of this sample is uncertain. The material sequenced was peripheral blood. The rearrangement links TRBV5-4 to TRBJ1-6; 11 bases align to TRBD1. For the CDR3, the DNA is TGTGCCAGCAGCTACGGGACAGGGGGATGGTCCTATAATTCACCCCTCCACTTT. Encoded protein: CASSYGTGGWSYNSPLHF.